A single sample is the source of the 28 T cell receptor beta chains below, sequenced in a study of blood T cell repertoires in COVID-19 (TCRdb year 2020). The library was built by means of the immunoSEQ multiplex PCR assay. The table comes from immuneACCESS by way of TCRdb, which keeps in-frame sequences with V and J called. Part of the clones is missing from these tables; in studies checked, under half for an unresolved V gene and the rest for unknown reasons. For this sample the table gives 350,000 or so clones, of which approximately 89% were detected only once. Around 3.9% of the sample is held by the ten biggest clonotypes. Sequences were obtained from peripheral blood. The origin of the receptors is a woman aged 55 to 70 with COVID-19, enrolled during active disease.

The table lists this clone with a few counts. The chain uses TRBV6-5 and TRBJ1-1; D is uncertain. CDR1 and CDR2 (germline): MNHEY, SVGAGI. This CDR3 comprises 12 residues. The V end lost 7 bases, the J end lost 3 bases, and 9 bases lay between the germline ends. The CDR3 reads CASNGGYTEAFF. CDR3 bases: TGTGCCAGCAACGGCGGATACACTGAAGCTTTCTTT.

This clone was seen once. The V and J genes are TRBV3-1 (or the pseudogene TRBV3-2) and TRBJ2-1, with D maybe TRBD1 (6 bases). CDR3 size: 15 residues. V was shortened by 7 bases and J by 8 bases, with 21 bases between the two germline ends. Germline assignment: CDR1 LGHDT and CDR2 YNNKEL (reference sequence). CDR3 coding DNA: TGTGCCAGCAACCCCAGGGGCGCTAGCTTCGATGAGCAGTTCTTC. Translation: CASNPRGASFDEQFF.

The chain couples TRBV6-5 to TRBJ1-4; D unresolved. Trimming took off 5 bases at V and 8 bases at J, with 12 bases between the two ends. The CDR3 runs 13 residues. The V gene's germline CDR1 is MNHEY and CDR2 SVGAGI. The CDR3 protein is CASSPWQNEKLFF. The DNA for the CDR3 is TGTGCCAGCAGTCCGTGGCAGAACGAAAAACTGTTTTTT.

The rearrangement links TRBV6-1 to TRBJ1-3, with unresolved D. There are 16 residues in the CDR3. The germline V gene encodes CDR1 MNHNS and CDR2 SASEGT. Between the trimmed V and J ends, which lost 4 bases and 0 bases, there was a span of 13 bases. CDR3 coding DNA: TGTGCCAGCAGTGGCGGATCTCGGGGCTCTGGAAACACCATATATTTT. Translated: CASSGGSRGSGNTIYF.

The chain combines TRBV6-1 with TRBJ1-2, with a weak D call TRBD1 (6 bases). V shed 3 bases and J shed 4 bases, with 12 bases lying between them. Germline V gene data show CDR1 as MNHNS and CDR2 as SASEGT. CDR3 length equals 14 residues. CDR3 nucleotides: TGTGCCAGCAGTGAGTTGGGGGGGCTCTATGGCTACACCTTC. Protein sequence: CASSELGGLYGYTF.

The CDR3 loop is CASSFEQGSGYTF. The CDR3 coding sequence is TGCGCCAGCAGCTTTGAACAGGGTTCTGGCTACACCTTC. The chain joins TRBV5-1 to TRBJ1-2; D perhaps matches TRBD1 (6 bases). The length of the CDR3 is 13 residues. V shed 2 bases and J shed 7 bases, with 12 bases lying between them. Per germline, CDR1 SGHRS and CDR2 YFSETQ. The complete variable domain, with remaining parts taken from reference TRBV5-1 and TRBJ1-2, reads KAGVTQTPRYLIKTRGQQVTLSCSPISGHRSVSWYQQTPGQGLQFLFEYFSETQRNKGNFPGRFSGRQFSNSRSEMNVSTLELGDSALYLCASSFEQGSGYTFGSGTRLTVV.

This chain uses TRBV28 with TRBJ1-2; 9 bases are a match to TRBD1. CDR1 is MDHEN and CDR2 is SYDVKM in the germline V gene. The CDR3 is made up of 12 amino acids. V was pared by 10 bases and J by 8 bases, with 8 bases of the junction left unmatched. The CDR3 DNA sequence: TGTGCCATAGGGACAGGGAGGGAGGGCTACACCTTC. This sequence encodes CAIGTGREGYTF.

The chain links TRBV30 to TRBJ1-4; no definite D call. Germline loops: CDR1 GTSNPN, CDR2 SVGIG (reference sequence). The CDR3 extends over 16 amino acids. The V and J ends lost 3 bases and 0 bases respectively, with 14 bases between them. The CDR3 here is CAWSRRQIATNEKLFF. CDR3 bases: TGTGCCTGGAGCCGGCGGCAGATTGCAACTAATGAAAAACTGTTTTTT. Complete variable domain (other parts from reference TRBV30 and TRBJ1-4): SQTIHQWPATLVQPVGSPLSLECTVEGTSNPNLYWYRQAAGRGLQLLFYSVGIGQISSEVPQNLSASRPQDRQFILSSKKLLLSDSGFYLCAWSRRQIATNEKLFFGSGTQLSVL.

This chain connects TRBV30 to TRBJ2-1; D is unresolved. Trimming took 4 bases from V and 0 from J, leaving 10 bases between them. Germline values: CDR1 GTSNPN, CDR2 SVGIG (reference sequence). The CDR3 extends over 14 amino acids. As DNA, the CDR3 is TGTGCCTGGACGTCTTGGGCCTCCTACAATGAGCAGTTCTTC. Translated: CAWTSWASYNEQFF.

This clone was observed a single time. The chain employs TRBV11-2 and TRBJ2-5, with a weak D call TRBD1 (6 bases). The CDR3 sequence is 15 residues long. Trimming shortened V by 5 bases and J by 4 bases, and 17 bases separated the two germline ends. Germline values: CDR1 SGHAT, CDR2 FQNNGV. This chain's CDR3 is CASSPTGTRGETQYF. The CDR3 DNA sequence: TGTGCCAGCAGCCCCACCGGGACAAGGGGAGAGACCCAGTACTTC.

This CDR3 is CASSPTGTANYGYTF. CDR3 coding DNA: TGTGCCAGCAGTCCCACCGGGACAGCTAACTATGGCTACACCTTC. J is TRBJ1-2 and V is TRBV27; 7 bases map to TRBD1. Unmatched junction bases numbered 6, after V lost 5 bases and J lost 0 bases. This CDR3 contains 15 residues. CDR1 and CDR2 from the germline V gene are MNHEY and SMNVEV (reference sequence).

This sequence joins TRBV19 and TRBJ1-3; TRBD1 agrees at 8 bases. This CDR3 comprises 15 residues. The V gene end was trimmed by 0 bases and the J gene end by 7 bases; junction bases not matched to a gene: 5. Germline assignment: CDR1 LNHDA and CDR2 SQIVND (reference sequence). CDR3 nucleotide sequence: TGTGCCAGTAGTATAGATCGGACAGGGACCAACACCATATATTTT. Translated: CASSIDRTGTNTIYF.

The rearrangement links TRBV28 to TRBJ1-4, with D maybe TRBD1 (5 bases). Trimming removed 2 bases at V and 9 bases at J, with 13 bases between. Germline values: CDR1 MDHEN, CDR2 SYDVKM. There are 14 residues in the CDR3. The CDR3 bases are TGTGCCAGCAGTTTAAGCGGGGACGGTAAAAAACTGTTTTTT. Protein product: CASSLSGDGKKLFF.

This chain connects TRBV28 to TRBJ1-3, with a weak D call TRBD1 (6 bases). Germline V lookup: CDR1 MDHEN, CDR2 SYDVKM. The V and J ends lost 6 bases and 0 bases respectively, with 9 bases between them. The CDR3 is 14 residues long. The CDR3 DNA sequence: TGTGCCAGCAGCCGGACAGTCTCTGGAAACACCATATATTTT. This encodes CASSRTVSGNTIYF.

Comment on this clone: This specimen includes other DNA sequences encoding the same CDR3. The chain carries TRBV6-5 and TRBJ1-1, with TRBD1 identical over 7 bases. V gave up 6 bases and J gave up 0 bases; unmatched junction bases: 4. The CDR3 has 14 residues. The germline V gene has CDR1 MNHEY and CDR2 SVGAGI. In DNA, the CDR3 is TGTGCCAGCAGAGTAGGGGGCTTGAACACTGAAGCTTTCTTT. Its protein is CASRVGGLNTEAFF.

The chain carries TRBV4-2 and TRBJ2-7; D perhaps matches TRBD2 (5 bases). The CDR3 is 13 residues long. Germline CDR1 is LGHNA and CDR2 is YNFKEQ. Deletions cut 4 bases from V and 4 bases from J, with 11 bases between. CDR3 DNA: TGTGCCAGCAGCCCAAGCAGAGGGTACGAGCAGTACTTC. Its protein is CASSPSRGYEQYF.

V usage is TRBV5-1 and J usage is TRBJ1-2; maybe TRBD1 (6 bases). V shed 4 bases and J shed 2 bases, with 18 bases lying between them. Germline V gene data show CDR1 as SGHRS and CDR2 as YFSETQ. This CDR3 region has 16 residues. The CDR3 is CASSPDSPPTNYGYTF. CDR3 DNA sequence: TGCGCCAGCAGCCCGGACAGTCCACCGACGAACTATGGCTACACCTTC.

This chain connects TRBV29-1 to TRBJ2-1, with TRBD1 identical over 9 bases. The ends lost 6 bases at V and 8 bases at J; junction bases unmatched: 5. The CDR3 is 12 amino acids. Germline values: CDR1 SQVTM, CDR2 ANQGSEA. The CDR3 region has the DNA TGCAGCGTGTCACGGACAGGGGATGAGCAGTTCTTC. It specifies CSVSRTGDEQFF.

CDR3 loop: CASSFHPSLAGLNSPLHF. The CDR3 coding sequence is TGTGCCAGCAGTTTCCATCCTTCTTTGGCAGGGCTAAATTCACCCCTCCACTTT. This chain joins TRBV28 and TRBJ1-6; possibly TRBD1 for D (5 bases). Germline assignment: CDR1 MDHEN and CDR2 SYDVKM. The ends were cut back, 3 bases at V and 7 bases at J, with 22 bases in the middle. This CDR3 region has 18 residues.

A single count supports this clone. The V call is TRBV19, the J call TRBJ2-7; TRBD1 aligns across 8 bases. The CDR3 is made up of 13 amino acids. Germline V CDR1 and CDR2: LNHDA, SQIVND (reference sequence). The J segment lost 5 bases and the V segment lost 4 bases, leaving 4 bases of the junction unmatched. The CDR3 coding sequence is TGTGCCAGTAGTACTCAGGGGGCCCACGAGCAGTACTTC. This sequence encodes CASSTQGAHEQYF.

The chain is built from TRBV4-2 and TRBJ1-1; 11 bases align to TRBD1. V lost 4 bases to trimming and J lost 11 bases; unmatched junction nucleotides: 12. CDR1 is LGHNA, CDR2 YNFKEQ, per germline. This CDR3 comprises 15 residues. This chain's CDR3 is CASSPSGQGERAAFF. The CDR3 nucleotides read TGTGCCAGCAGCCCTTCGGGACAGGGGGAAAGAGCGGCTTTCTTT.

V usage is TRBV6-6 and J usage is TRBJ1-4; TRBD1 is a possible D gene (6 bases). Trimming took off 6 bases at V and 0 bases at J, with 11 bases between the two ends. This CDR3 is 15 amino acids long. CDR1 and CDR2 (germline): MNHNY, SVGAGI (reference sequence). The chain's CDR3 is CASSNRDTTNEKLFF. CDR3 in DNA: TGTGCCAGCAGCAACAGGGACACAACTAATGAAAAACTGTTTTTT.

V and J are TRBV5-1 and TRBJ1-1; TRBD1 aligns across 8 bases. Germline V gives CDR1 SGHRS, CDR2 YFSETQ. V was pared by 5 bases and J by 0 bases, with 15 bases of the junction left unmatched. This CDR3 is built from 18 residues. The DNA for the CDR3 is TGCGCCAGCAGAAGGTTTGGGCCAGGGGGCAACTTGAACACTGAAGCTTTCTTT. As protein: CASRRFGPGGNLNTEAFF.

The gene calls are TRBV15 and TRBJ1-5; weak D call: TRBD1 (6 bases). The CDR3 runs to 14 residues. The germline V gene encodes CDR1 LNHNV and CDR2 YYDKDF (reference sequence). Trimming took off 5 bases at V and 9 bases at J, with 17 bases between the two ends. CDR3: CATSASRRGSPQHF. The CDR3 DNA reads as TGTGCCACCAGCGCCTCACGCAGGGGATCGCCCCAGCATTTT.

V usage is TRBV5-1 and J usage is TRBJ1-2; maybe TRBD1 (6 bases). Germline V gene lookup returns CDR1 SGHRS and CDR2 YFSETQ. Trimming left V 4 bases short and J 3 bases short, with 10 bases between. The CDR3 loop spans 13 amino acids. The CDR3 reads CASSEDSYYGYTF. The CDR3 DNA sequence: TGCGCCAGCAGCGAGGACAGTTACTATGGCTACACCTTC.

The chain combines TRBV7-3 with TRBJ2-5; 10 bases are shared with TRBD2. This CDR3 comprises 17 residues. Per germline, CDR1 SGHTA and CDR2 FQGTGA. With 5 bases clipped from V and 5 bases from J, the junction kept 14 bases outside the gene matches. CDR3 sequence reads: CASSAGMGAGGLETQYF. The CDR3 DNA reads TGTGCCAGCAGCGCCGGGATGGGAGCGGGGGGGCTGGAGACCCAGTACTTC.

This clone appeared a few times. The chain uses TRBV19 and TRBJ1-2, with no clear D. The CDR3 spans 14 residues. Trimming took off 7 bases at V and 1 base at J, with 13 bases between the two ends. Germline CDR1 LNHDA, CDR2 SQIVND (reference sequence). Here the CDR3 reads CASKRVWDNYGYTF. DNA of the CDR3: TGTGCCAGTAAGAGGGTGTGGGATAACTATGGCTACACCTTC.

This chain links TRBV5-1 with TRBJ1-4; weak D call: TRBD1 (6 bases). Germline values: CDR1 SGHRS, CDR2 YFSETQ. The CDR3 is made up of 16 amino acids. With 0 bases removed from V and 5 bases from J, the gap between germline ends came to 14 bases. CDR3 DNA: TGCGCCAGCAGCTTGGAGCCCAGGGGTCGGAATGAAAAACTGTTTTTT. Its translation is CASSLEPRGRNEKLFF. The full variable domain, its missing parts supplied by reference TRBV5-1 and TRBJ1-4, is KAGVTQTPRYLIKTRGQQVTLSCSPISGHRSVSWYQQTPGQGLQFLFEYFSETQRNKGNFPGRFSGRQFSNSRSEMNVSTLELGDSALYLCASSLEPRGRNEKLFFGSGTQLSVL.